This TCR beta chain was sequenced in a study of cytomegalovirus exposure and HLA in healthy donors. Study details: The roughly 110 validation repertoires were reported in a later analysis to have been generated on the same platform as the roughly 720 first-cohort repertoires.

Per germline, CDR1 SGHNT and CDR2 YENEEA. The V end was cut by 5 bases, the J end by 10 bases, with 12 bases between. The CDR3 spans 12 residues. Generated by immunoSEQ multiplex PCR, the TCRdb table keeps only in-frame clones and is missing some. The sample has fewer than 300,000 clones, approximately 90% seen once. The V gene is TRBV11-3, the J gene TRBJ2-1, with TRBD2 as a possible D gene (6 bases). Sequencing input: PBMCs. This TCR came from a woman aged 18-30 years in good health and CMV-seronegative. The CDR3 bases are TGTGCCAGCAGCCGGGACTCCGGAGAGCAGTTCTTC. Encoded protein: CASSRDSGEQFF.